This TCR beta chain was captured by sequencing in a study of human T cells and chemical hapten exposure. Study-level information: Each patch test put 0.01% DPC on the upper back, and results were read at 6 days. Chiefly women, the patients showed alopecia areata, totalis or universalis.

Study results and caveats: Relative to controls, expanded TCRs formed significantly more large CDR3 similarity clusters.

TCRdb ran MiXCR on the RACE reads and lists one entry per CDR3 protein. The sample contains about 380,000 distinct CDR3 sequences, 5.1% of which appear only once. Time point: pre-sensitization, week 0. Treatment reported: therapeutic diphenylcyclopropenone sensitization with weekly scalp DPC. Alopecia patients, 18 to 70 years old and DPC-suitable, served as donors. This clonotype was recorded at least ten times. As yet, its antigen is unknown. The length of the CDR3 is 15 residues. With 3 bases removed from V and 5 bases from J, the gap between germline ends came to 13 bases. This receptor was taken from a woman between 50 and 59 years old with alopecia areata. Some clones in this sample may be carry-over from other donors' samples. The material sequenced was whole blood, taken in connection with sensitization to the hapten diphenylcyclopropenone (DPC). This chain joins TRBV12-3 or TRBV12-4 and TRBJ2-2; D is undetermined. The CDR3 here is CASSLKALGTGELFF. The CDR3 DNA sequence: TGTGCCAGCAGTTTGAAGGCCCTTGGAACCGGGGAGCTGTTTTTT.